The clone carrying this TCR beta chain was observed a handful of times. Its specificity is unknown. This entry comes from a study of type 1 and type 2 diabetes patients. The length of the CDR3 is 13 residues. CDR1 DFQATT and CDR2 SNEGSKA come from the germline V gene (reference sequence). The V gene end was trimmed by 3 bases and the J gene end by 4 bases; junction bases not matched to a gene: 4. PCR was run on genomic DNA. The TCR beta CDR3 region was amplified using 30 forward and 13 reverse primers. One entry per CDR3 protein results from TCRdb running MiXCR on the multiplex PCR reads. There are under 300,000 distinct CDR3 sequences in the sample; roughly 50% occur only once, and roughly an eighth lies in the top ten. The study's findings and limits: Type 2 diabetes repertoires were more diverse than type 1 diabetes repertoires.

This receptor was obtained from a man between 18 and 35 years old with type 2 diabetes. The sample comprised peripheral blood mononuclear cells (PBMCs). The rearrangement joins TRBV20-1 to TRBJ1-2; TRBD1 matches at 8 bases. CDR3 in DNA: TGCAGTGCTAGGGCAGGGACAGGCTATGGCTACACCTTC. This gives the protein CSARAGTGYGYTF.